The source of this TCR beta chain is a study of T-cell reconstitution after alpha-beta-depleted transplantation in children. Points from the study as a whole: Counts and diversity of T cells one year after transplant came mostly from newly produced T cells. At around two months after transplant, the alpha-beta T cells were reportedly derived from several hundred expanded clones that came from non-depleted graft cells.

This clonotype appeared a few times. No antigen is known for it. V was pared by 0 bases and J by 7 bases, with 9 bases between. This CDR3 spans 14 amino acids. The germline V gene has CDR1 LGHDT and CDR2 YNNKEL (reference sequence). Researchers prepared the TCRbeta library using unique molecular identifiers, the study reports. MiXCR was run by TCRdb on the PCR reads, yielding one entry per CDR3 protein. The sample includes about 460,000 distinct CDR3 sequences, approximately 10% of them seen just once. The TCR was taken from a female patient aged 2-15 years who had a stem cell transplant for aplastic anemia, so the T cells may come from the graft donor. The rearrangement links TRBV3-1 to TRBJ2-2; D not resolved. The material sequenced was PBMCs, mostly from graft donor cells, taken 180 days after TCRalphabeta/CD19-depleted stem cell transplant. The CDR3 here is CASSQERFVGELFF. The CDR3 DNA is TGTGCCAGCAGCCAAGAGAGGTTCGTCGGGGAGCTGTTTTTT.